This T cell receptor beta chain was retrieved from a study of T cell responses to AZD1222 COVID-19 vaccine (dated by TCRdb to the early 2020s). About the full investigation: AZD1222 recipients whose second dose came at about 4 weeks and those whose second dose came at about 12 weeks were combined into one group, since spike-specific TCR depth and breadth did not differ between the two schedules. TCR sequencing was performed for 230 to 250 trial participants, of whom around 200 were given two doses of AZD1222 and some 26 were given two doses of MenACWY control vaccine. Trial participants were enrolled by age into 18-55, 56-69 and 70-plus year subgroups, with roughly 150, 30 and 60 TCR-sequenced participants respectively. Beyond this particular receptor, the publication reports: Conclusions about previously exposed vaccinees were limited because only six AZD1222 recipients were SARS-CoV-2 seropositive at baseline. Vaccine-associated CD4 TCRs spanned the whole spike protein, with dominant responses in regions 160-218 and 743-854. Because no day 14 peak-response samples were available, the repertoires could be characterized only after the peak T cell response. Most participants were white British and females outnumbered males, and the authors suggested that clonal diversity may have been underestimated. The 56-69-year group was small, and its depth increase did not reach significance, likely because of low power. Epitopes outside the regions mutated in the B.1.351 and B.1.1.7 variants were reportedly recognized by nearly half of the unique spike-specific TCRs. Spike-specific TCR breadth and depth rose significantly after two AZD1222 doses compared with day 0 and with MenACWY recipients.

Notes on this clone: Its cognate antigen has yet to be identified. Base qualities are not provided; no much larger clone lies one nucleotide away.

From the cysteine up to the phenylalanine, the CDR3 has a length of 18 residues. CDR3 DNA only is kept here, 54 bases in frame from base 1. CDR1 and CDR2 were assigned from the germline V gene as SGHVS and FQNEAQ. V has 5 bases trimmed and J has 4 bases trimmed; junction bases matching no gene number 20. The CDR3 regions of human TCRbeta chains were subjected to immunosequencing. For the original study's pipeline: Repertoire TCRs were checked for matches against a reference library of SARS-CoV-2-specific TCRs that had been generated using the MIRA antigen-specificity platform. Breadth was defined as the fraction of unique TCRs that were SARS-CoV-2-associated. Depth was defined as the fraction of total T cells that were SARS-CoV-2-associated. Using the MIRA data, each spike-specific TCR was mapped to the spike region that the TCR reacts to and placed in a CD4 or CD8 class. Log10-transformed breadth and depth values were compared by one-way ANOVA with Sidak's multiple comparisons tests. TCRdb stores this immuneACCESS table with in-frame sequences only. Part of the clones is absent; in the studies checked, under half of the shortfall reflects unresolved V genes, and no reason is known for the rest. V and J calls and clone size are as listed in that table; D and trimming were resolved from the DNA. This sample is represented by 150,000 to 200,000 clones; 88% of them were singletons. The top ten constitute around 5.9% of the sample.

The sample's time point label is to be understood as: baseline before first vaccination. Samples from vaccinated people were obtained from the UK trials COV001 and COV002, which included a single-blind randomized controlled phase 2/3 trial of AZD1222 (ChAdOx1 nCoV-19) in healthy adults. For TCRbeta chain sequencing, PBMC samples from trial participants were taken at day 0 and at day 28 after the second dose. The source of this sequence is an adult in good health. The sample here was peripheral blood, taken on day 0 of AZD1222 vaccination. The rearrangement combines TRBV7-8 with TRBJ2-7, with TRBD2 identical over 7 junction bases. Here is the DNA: TGTGCCAGCAGCCCTCGGGGTAGCGGGCCGCCCTTTTTTTACGAGCAGTACTTC. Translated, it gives CASSPRGSGPPFFYEQYF.